This is a list of T cell receptor beta chains from one sample in a study of blood T cell repertoires in COVID-19. Assay used: immunoSEQ multiplex PCR; TCRdb lists only in-frame clones, some missing. Among roughly 230,000 clones listed, about 80% were seen once. The sample comprised peripheral blood. These receptors all come from a woman aged 45 to 65 with acute or convalescent COVID-19. Both conserved end residues are part of each CDR3. A D gene is named only where the DNA matches it firmly. Clone size is given for some rows only: seen once, a few or many times, or a class if the clone is expanded.

d_gene	j_gene	abundance	v_gene	CDR3nt	CDR3aa
-	TRBJ1-5	once	TRBV19	TGTGCCAGTAGTATGGGGCAGTTGGGCAATCAGCCCCAGCATTTT	CASSMGQLGNQPQHF
-	TRBJ2-7	few	TRBV5-1	TGCGCCAGCAGCTTGGGACAGGGAGGCTACGAGCAGTACTTC	CASSLGQGGYEQYF
-	TRBJ2-7	-	TRBV18	TGTGCCAGCTCACGAGGCACCCGGCTGGACTCCTACGAGCAGTACTTC	CASSRGTRLDSYEQYF
-	TRBJ1-2	-	TRBV11-2	TGTGCCAGCAGCTTGGTCGGGAACTATGGCTACACCTTC	CASSLVGNYGYTF
TRBD1	TRBJ1-4	-	TRBV5-1	TGCGCCAGCAGCACCCGGGACAGTGAAAAACTGTTTTTT	CASSTRDSEKLFF
-	TRBJ1-2	-	TRBV28	TGTGCCAGCAGGGGACATGATGGACAGTCCTATGGCTACACCTTC	CASRGHDGQSYGYTF
-	TRBJ1-1	few	TRBV29-1	TGCAGCGCCGAGATATCGGGCACTGAAGCTTTCTTT	CSAEISGTEAFF
TRBD1	TRBJ2-1	few	TRBV7-3	TGTGCCAGCAGCACCGGGACAGGGGCGAATGAGCAGTTCTTC	CASSTGTGANEQFF
-	TRBJ2-5	-	TRBV28	TGTGCCAGCAGTAAGTGGGGGACTGAGACCCAGTACTTC	CASSKWGTETQYF
-	TRBJ1-4	few	TRBV5-6	TGTGCCAGCAGCTTGAAGACAGTCAATGAAAAACTGTTTTTT	CASSLKTVNEKLFF
-	TRBJ2-7	-	TRBV30	TGTGCCTGGGAAGACAGCTACGAGCAGTACTTC	CAWEDSYEQYF
TRBD1	TRBJ2-1	-	TRBV6-1	TGTGCCAGCAGTGGCCCGGGACAGGGCTCCTACAATGAGCAGTTCTTC	CASSGPGQGSYNEQFF
-	TRBJ2-7	-	TRBV7-2	TGTGCCAGCAGCTTAGCCAGCGTCCTTGAAGAGCAGTACTTC	CASSLASVLEEQYF
TRBD1	TRBJ1-1	few	TRBV28	TGTGCGACACAGGGGAGATATGAAGCTTTCTTT	CATQGRYEAFF
-	TRBJ1-6	-	TRBV5-1	TGCGCCAGCAGCTTGGCCAGCGATAATTCACCCCTCCACTTT	CASSLASDNSPLHF
TRBD1	TRBJ1-1	few	TRBV11-2	TGTGCCAGCAGCTTAGCTGTGGACAGGGAGGCTTTCTTT	CASSLAVDREAFF
TRBD1	TRBJ1-1	-	TRBV5-5	TGTGCCAGCAGCAGGAACCGGGACAGGGAAGCTTTCTTT	CASSRNRDREAFF
-	TRBJ1-1	-	TRBV5-1	TGCGCCAGCAGCTCAGCTCGGGGGAACACTGAAGCTTTCTTT	CASSSARGNTEAFF
-	TRBJ1-4	-	TRBV5-6	TGTGCCAGCAGCAGGACAGCCCGTGGGACTAATGAAAAACTGTTTTTT	CASSRTARGTNEKLFF
TRBD1	TRBJ2-3	-	TRBV7-2	TGTGCCAGCAGCCCGAGGGGACAGGGGTACTCAGATACGCAGTATTTT	CASSPRGQGYSDTQYF
-	TRBJ2-1	once	TRBV19	TGTGCCAGTAGTAAACAGGGATCCTACAATGAGCAGTTCTTC	CASSKQGSYNEQFF
-	TRBJ2-7	-	TRBV18	TGTGCCAGCTCACCACCGGCTGGCCCTCCCTACGAGCAGTACTTC	CASSPPAGPPYEQYF
TRBD1	TRBJ2-7	-	TRBV6-5	TGTGCCAGCAGTTTATCGGGACAGGGACTCTACGAGCAGTACTTC	CASSLSGQGLYEQYF
TRBD2	TRBJ2-1	-	TRBV11-2	TGTGCCAGCAGCTTAGACGGGACTAGGTCCAATGAGCAGTTCTTC	CASSLDGTRSNEQFF